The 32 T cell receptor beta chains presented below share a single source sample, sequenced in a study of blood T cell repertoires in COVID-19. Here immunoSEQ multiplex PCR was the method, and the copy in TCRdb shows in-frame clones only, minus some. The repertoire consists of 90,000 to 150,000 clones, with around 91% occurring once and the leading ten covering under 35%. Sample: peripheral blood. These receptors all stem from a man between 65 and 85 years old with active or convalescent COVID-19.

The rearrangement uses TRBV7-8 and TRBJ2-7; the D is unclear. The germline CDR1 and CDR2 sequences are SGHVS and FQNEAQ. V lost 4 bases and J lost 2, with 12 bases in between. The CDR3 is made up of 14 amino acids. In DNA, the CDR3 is TGTGCCAGCAGCTCGCCTACAGAAACCTACGAGCAGTACTTC. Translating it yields CASSSPTETYEQYF.

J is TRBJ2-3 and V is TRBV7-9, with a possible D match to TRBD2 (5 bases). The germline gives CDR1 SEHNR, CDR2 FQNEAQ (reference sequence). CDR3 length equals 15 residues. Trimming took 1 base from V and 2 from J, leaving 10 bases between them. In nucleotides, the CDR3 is TGTGCCAGCAGCTTAGGAGCTCTAGCCACAGATACGCAGTATTTT. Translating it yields CASSLGALATDTQYF. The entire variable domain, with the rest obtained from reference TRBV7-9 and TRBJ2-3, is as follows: DTGVSQNPRHKITKRGQNVTFRCDPISEHNRLYWYRQTLGQGPEFLTYFQNEAQLEKSRLLSDRFSAERPKGSFSTLEIQRTEQGDSAMYLCASSLGALATDTQYFGPGTRLTVL.

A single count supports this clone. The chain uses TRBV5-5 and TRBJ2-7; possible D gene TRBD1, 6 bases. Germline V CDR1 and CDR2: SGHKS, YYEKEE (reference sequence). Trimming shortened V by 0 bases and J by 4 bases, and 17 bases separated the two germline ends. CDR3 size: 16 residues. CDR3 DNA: TGTGCCAGCAGCTTGGGTCCGACAGGTAGCCTTTACGAGCAGTACTTC. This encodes CASSLGPTGSLYEQYF.

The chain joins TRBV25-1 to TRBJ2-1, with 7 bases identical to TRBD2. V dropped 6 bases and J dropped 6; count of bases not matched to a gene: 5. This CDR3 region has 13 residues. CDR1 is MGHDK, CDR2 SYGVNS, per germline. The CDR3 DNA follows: TGTGCCAGCAGGGGCGTAGCGGGCAATGAGCAGTTCTTC. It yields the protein CASRGVAGNEQFF.

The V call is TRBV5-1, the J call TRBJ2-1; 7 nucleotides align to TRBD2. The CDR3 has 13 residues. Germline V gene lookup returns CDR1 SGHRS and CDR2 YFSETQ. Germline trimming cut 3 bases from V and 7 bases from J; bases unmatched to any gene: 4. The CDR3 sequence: CASSWGTTNEQFF. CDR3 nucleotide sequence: TGCGCCAGCAGCTGGGGGACTACGAATGAGCAGTTCTTC. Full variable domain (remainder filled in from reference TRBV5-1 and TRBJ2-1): KAGVTQTPRYLIKTRGQQVTLSCSPISGHRSVSWYQQTPGQGLQFLFEYFSETQRNKGNFPGRFSGRQFSNSRSEMNVSTLELGDSALYLCASSWGTTNEQFFGPGTRLTVL.

In nucleotides, the CDR3 is TGTGCCAGCAGCTCGGGGGGAGGGGAGCTGTTTTTT. Protein sequence: CASSSGGGELFF. V usage is TRBV11-2 and J usage is TRBJ2-2; 7 bases are a match to TRBD2. Trimming cost V 4 bases and J 8 bases; bases outside gene matches: 1. Germline CDR1 reads SGHAT; CDR2 reads FQNNGV. The length of the CDR3 is 12 residues.

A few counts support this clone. This CDR3 reads CASSGTGLPYEQYF. The CDR3 DNA sequence: TGTGCCAGCAGTGGGACAGGGCTCCCCTACGAGCAGTACTTC. The chain couples TRBV27 to TRBJ2-7; 9 bases fit TRBD1. Trimming cost V 5 bases and J 2 bases; bases outside gene matches: 4. This CDR3 has 14 amino acids. From germline, CDR1 is MNHEY and CDR2 SMNVEV (reference sequence).

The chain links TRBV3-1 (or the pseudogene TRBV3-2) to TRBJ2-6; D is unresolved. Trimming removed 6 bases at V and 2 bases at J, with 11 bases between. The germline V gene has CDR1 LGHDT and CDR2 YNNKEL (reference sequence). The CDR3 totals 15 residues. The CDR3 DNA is TGTGCCAGCAGTCGCAGCGAAACTGGGGCCAACGTCCTGACTTTC. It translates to CASSRSETGANVLTF.

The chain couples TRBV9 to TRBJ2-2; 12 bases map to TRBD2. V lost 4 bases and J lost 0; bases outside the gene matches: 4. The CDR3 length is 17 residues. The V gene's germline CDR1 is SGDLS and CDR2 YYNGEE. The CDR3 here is CASSPRLAGANTGELFF. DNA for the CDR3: TGTGCCAGCAGCCCTCGACTAGCGGGGGCGAACACCGGGGAGCTGTTTTTT.

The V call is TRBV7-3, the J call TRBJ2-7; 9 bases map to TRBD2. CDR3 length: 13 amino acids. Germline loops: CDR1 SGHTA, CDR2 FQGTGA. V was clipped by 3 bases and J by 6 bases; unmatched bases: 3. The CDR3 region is CASSFGTSTEQYF. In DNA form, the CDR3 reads TGTGCCAGCAGCTTTGGGACTAGCACCGAGCAGTACTTC.

The CDR3 spells CASSVLGGANTGELFF. The CDR3, as DNA: TGTGCCAGCAGCGTATTAGGGGGAGCGAACACCGGGGAGCTGTTTTTT. This chain uses TRBV9 with TRBJ2-2; D is possibly TRBD1 (6 bases). CDR3 length: 16 amino acids. Germline assignment: CDR1 SGDLS and CDR2 YYNGEE. The V end lost 1 base, the J end lost 0 bases, and 10 bases lay between the germline ends.

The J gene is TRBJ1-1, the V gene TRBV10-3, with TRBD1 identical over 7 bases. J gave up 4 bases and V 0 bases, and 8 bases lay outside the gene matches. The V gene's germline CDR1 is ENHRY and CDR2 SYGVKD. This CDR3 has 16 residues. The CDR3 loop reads CAISESTGVEFTEAFF. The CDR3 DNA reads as TGTGCCATCAGTGAGTCTACAGGGGTTGAGTTCACTGAAGCTTTCTTT.

CDR3 sequence: CASSTGSPTGELFF. CDR3 coding DNA: TGTGCCAGCAGTACAGGGTCCCCCACCGGGGAGCTGTTTTTT. This sequence joins TRBV28 and TRBJ2-2, with D possibly TRBD1 on 6 matching bases. The CDR3 is 14 amino acids. V dropped 5 bases and J dropped 4 bases, with 11 bases sitting between them. The V gene's germline CDR1 is MDHEN and CDR2 SYDVKM.

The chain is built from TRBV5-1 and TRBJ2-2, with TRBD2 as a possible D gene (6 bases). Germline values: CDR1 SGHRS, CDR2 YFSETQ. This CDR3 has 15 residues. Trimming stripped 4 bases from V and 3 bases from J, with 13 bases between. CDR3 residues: CASSLGLPYTGELFF. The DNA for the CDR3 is TGCGCCAGCAGCCTAGGACTACCATACACCGGGGAGCTGTTTTTT.

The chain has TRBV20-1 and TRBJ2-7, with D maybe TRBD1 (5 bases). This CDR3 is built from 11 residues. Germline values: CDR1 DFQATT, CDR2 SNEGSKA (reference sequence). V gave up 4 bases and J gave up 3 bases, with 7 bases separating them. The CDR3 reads CSAKGFYEQYF. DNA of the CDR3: TGCAGTGCTAAGGGGTTCTACGAGCAGTACTTC.

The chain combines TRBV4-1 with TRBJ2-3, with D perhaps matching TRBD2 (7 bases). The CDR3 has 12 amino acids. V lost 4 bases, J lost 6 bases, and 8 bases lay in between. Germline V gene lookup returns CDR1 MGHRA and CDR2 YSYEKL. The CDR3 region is CASSPGGDTQYF. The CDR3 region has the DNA TGCGCCAGCAGCCCGGGGGGCGATACGCAGTATTTT.

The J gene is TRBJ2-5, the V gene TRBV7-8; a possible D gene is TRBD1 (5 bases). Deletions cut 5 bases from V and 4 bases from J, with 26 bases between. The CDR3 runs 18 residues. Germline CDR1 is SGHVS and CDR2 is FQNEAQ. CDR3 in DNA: TGTGCCAGCAGCCGAGTAGGGGTTTGGCGGTTAAAGGTAGAGACCCAGTACTTC. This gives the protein CASSRVGVWRLKVETQYF.

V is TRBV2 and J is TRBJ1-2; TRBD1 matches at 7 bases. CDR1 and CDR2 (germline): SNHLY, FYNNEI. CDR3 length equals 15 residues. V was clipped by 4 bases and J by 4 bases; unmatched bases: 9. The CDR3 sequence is CASSGTGQSGYGYTF. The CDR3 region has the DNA TGTGCCAGCAGTGGGACGGGACAGTCAGGCTATGGCTACACCTTC.

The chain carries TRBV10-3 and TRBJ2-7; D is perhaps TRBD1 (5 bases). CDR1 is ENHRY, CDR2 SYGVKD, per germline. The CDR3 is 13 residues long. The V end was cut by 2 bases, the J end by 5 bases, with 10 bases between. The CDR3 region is CAISEDQGDEQYF. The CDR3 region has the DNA TGTGCCATCAGTGAGGACCAGGGTGACGAGCAGTACTTC.

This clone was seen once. The CDR3 coding sequence is TGTGCCAGCAGTGGTACACCGAACACCGGGGAGCTGTTTTTT. This encodes CASSGTPNTGELFF. The chain joins TRBV11-1 to TRBJ2-2; D remains ambiguous. The CDR3 sequence is 14 residues long. V dropped 6 bases and J dropped 0 bases, with 8 bases sitting between them. Germline V lookup: CDR1 SGHAT, CDR2 FQDESV (reference sequence).

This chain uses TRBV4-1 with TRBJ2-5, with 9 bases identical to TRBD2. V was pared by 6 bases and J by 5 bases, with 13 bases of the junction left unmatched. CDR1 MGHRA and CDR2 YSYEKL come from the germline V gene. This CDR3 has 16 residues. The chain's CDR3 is CASRPQLSGRWETQYF. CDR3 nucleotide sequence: TGCGCCAGCAGGCCCCAGCTCAGCGGGAGGTGGGAGACCCAGTACTTC.

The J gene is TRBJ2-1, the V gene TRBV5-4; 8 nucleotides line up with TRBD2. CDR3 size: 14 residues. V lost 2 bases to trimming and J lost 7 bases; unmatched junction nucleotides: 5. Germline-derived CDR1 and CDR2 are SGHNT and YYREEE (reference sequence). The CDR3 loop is CASSLGTRDNEQFF. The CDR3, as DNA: TGTGCCAGCAGCTTAGGGACTAGGGATAATGAGCAGTTCTTC. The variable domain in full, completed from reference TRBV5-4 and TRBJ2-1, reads ETGVTQSPTHLIKTRGQQVTLRCSSQSGHNTVSWYQQALGQGPQFIFQYYREEENGRGNFPPRFSGLQFPNYSSELNVNALELDDSALYLCASSLGTRDNEQFFGPGTRLTVL.

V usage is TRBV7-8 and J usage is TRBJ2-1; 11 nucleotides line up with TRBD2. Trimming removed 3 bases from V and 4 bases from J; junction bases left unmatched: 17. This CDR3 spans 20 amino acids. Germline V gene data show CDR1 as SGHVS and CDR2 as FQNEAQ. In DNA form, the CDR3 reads TGTGCCAGCAGCTTCGGAGGGACTAGGACTAGCGGGCGTATATACAATGAGCAGTTCTTC. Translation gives CASSFGGTRTSGRIYNEQFF.

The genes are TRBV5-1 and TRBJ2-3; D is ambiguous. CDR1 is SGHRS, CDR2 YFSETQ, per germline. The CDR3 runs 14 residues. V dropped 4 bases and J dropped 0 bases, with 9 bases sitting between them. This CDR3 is CASSVGSSTDTQYF. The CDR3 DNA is TGCGCCAGCAGCGTCGGTTCTAGCACAGATACGCAGTATTTT.

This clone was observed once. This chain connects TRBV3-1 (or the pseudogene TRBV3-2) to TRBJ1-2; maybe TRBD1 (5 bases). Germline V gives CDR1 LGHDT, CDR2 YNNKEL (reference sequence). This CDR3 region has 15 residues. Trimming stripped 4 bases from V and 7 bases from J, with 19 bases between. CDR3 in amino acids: CASSPARVYVLGYTF. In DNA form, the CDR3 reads TGTGCCAGCAGCCCGGCCAGGGTCTATGTTCTTGGCTACACCTTC.

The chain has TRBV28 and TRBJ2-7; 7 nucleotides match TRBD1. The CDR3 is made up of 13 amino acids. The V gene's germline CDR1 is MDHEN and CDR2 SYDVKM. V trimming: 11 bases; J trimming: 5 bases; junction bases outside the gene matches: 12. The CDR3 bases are TGTGCCCGCCAAAGAGACAGGGTTGACGAGCAGTACTTC. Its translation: CARQRDRVDEQYF.

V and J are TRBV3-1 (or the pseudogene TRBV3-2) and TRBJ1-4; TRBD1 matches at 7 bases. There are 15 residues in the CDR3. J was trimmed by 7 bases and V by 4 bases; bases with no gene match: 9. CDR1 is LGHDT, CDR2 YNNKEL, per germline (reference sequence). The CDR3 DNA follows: TGTGCCAGCAGCCCTCGGACAGGACAAACTGAAAAACTGTTTTTT. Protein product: CASSPRTGQTEKLFF.

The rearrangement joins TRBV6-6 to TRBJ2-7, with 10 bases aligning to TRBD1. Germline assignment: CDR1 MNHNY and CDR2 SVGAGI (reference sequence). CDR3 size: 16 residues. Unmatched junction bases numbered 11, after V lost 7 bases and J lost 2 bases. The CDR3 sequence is CASTYRPGQGPYEQYF. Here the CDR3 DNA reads TGTGCCAGCACCTATCGCCCGGGACAGGGGCCCTACGAGCAGTACTTC.

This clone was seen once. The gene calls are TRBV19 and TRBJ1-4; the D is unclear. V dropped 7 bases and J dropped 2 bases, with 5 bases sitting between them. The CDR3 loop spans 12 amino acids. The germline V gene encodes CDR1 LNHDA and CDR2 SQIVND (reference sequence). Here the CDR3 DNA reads TGTGCCAGTATGCGCACTAATGAAAAACTGTTTTTT. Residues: CASMRTNEKLFF.

CDR3: CASSEGTGGYYGYTF. CDR3 bases: TGTGCCAGCAGTGAAGGGACAGGGGGCTACTATGGCTACACCTTC. The genes are TRBV6-1 and TRBJ1-2; 11 positions match TRBD1. The J segment lost 3 bases and the V segment lost 1 base, leaving 1 base of the junction unmatched. The length of the CDR3 is 15 residues. CDR1 is MNHNS, CDR2 SASEGT, per germline.

The CDR3 bases are TGCGCCAGCAGCTTGGGCGGGGGTTACAATGAGCAGTTCTTC. This gives the protein CASSLGGGYNEQFF. The gene calls are TRBV5-1 and TRBJ2-1, with 7 bases identical to TRBD2. Looked up from germline, CDR1 is SGHRS and CDR2 is YFSETQ. After removal of 0 bases from V and 4 bases from J, the junction contained 1 base not matched to a gene. This CDR3 has 14 amino acids.

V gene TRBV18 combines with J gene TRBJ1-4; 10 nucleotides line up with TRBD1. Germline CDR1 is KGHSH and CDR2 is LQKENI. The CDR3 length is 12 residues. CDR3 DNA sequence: TGTGCGACAGGGGGCCCGAGTGAAAAACTGTTTTTT. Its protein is CATGGPSEKLFF.